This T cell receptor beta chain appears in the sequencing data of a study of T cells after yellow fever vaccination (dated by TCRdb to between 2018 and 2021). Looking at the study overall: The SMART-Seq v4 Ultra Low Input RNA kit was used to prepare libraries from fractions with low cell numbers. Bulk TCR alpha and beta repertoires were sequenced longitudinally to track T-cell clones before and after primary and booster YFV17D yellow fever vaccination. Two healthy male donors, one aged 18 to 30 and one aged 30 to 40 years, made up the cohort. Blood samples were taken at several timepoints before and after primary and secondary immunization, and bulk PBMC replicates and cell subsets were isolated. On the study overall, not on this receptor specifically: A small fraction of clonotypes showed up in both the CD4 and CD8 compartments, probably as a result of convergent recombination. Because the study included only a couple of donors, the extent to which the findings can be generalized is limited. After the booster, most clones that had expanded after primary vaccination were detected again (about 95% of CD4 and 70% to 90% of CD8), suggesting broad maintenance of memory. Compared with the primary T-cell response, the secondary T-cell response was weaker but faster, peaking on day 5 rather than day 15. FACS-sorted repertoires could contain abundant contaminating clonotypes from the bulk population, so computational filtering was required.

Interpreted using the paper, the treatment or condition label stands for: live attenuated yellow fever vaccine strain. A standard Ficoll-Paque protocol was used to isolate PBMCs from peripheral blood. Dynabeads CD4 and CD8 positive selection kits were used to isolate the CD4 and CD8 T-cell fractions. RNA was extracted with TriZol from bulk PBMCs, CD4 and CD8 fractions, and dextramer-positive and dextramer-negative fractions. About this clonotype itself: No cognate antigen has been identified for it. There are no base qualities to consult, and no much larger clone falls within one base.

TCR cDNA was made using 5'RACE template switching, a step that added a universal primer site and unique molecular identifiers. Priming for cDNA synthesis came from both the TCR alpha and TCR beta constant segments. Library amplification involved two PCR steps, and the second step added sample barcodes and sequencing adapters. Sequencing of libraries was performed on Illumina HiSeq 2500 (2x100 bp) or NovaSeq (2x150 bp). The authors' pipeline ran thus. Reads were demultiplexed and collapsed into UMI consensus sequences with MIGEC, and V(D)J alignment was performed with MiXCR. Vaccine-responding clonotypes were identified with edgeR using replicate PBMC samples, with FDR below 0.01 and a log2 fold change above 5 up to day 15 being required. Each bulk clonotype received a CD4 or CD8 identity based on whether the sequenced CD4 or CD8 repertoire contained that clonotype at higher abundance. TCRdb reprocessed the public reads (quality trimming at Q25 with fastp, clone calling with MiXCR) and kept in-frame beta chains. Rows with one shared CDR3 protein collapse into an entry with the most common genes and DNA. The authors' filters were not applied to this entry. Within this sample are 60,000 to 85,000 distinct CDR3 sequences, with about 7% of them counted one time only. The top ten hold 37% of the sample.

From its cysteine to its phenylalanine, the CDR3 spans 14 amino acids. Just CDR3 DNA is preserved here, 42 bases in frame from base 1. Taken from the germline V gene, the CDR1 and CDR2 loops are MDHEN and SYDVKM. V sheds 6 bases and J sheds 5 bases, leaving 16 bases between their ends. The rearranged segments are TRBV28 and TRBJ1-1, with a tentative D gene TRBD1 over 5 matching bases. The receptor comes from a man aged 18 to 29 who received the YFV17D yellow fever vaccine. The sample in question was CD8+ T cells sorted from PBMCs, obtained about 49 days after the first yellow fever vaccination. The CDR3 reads CASSPPGGWTEAFF. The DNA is TGTGCCAGCAGCCCGCCGGGGGGATGGACTGAAGCTTTCTTT. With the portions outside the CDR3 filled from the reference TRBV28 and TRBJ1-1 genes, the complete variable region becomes DVKVTQSSRYLVKRTGEKVFLECVQDMDHENMFWYRQDPGLGLRLIYFSYDVKMKEKGDIPEGYSVSREKKERFSLILESASTNQTSMYLCASSPPGGWTEAFFGQGTRLTVV.